A selection of T cell receptor beta chains follows, all from one sample in a study of graft-versus-host responses after intestinal transplantation. Data came from immunoSEQ multiplex PCR; TCRdb stores just in-frame clones and leaves some out. This table holds just over 15,000 clones, approximately 87% found once. Sequenced here: bone marrow, sampled approximately 120 days after intestinal transplantation. Receptor source: a human patient who received an intestinal transplant, so some T cells may come from the graft donor. Each CDR3 is given with its conserved first and last residue. The D gene is left open where the match is weak. Part of the rows lack a size; the others show once, few, many or a class for expanded clones.

TRBJ1-4 - TRBD1 TRBV5-1 TGCGCCAGCAGCGCAAGACAGGGGGCTAGTGAAAAACTGTTTTTT CASSARQGASEKLFF
TRBJ1-1 - - TRBV4-1 TGCGCCAGCAGCCAACTTCAGGGATCGACTGAAGCTTTCTTT CASSQLQGSTEAFF
TRBJ2-6 - TRBD1 TRBV4-3 TGCGCCAGCAGCCAAGGAACAGGGGGGAGCTCTGGGGCCAACGTCCTGACTTTC CASSQGTGGSSGANVLTF
TRBJ2-7 - - TRBV4-2 TGTGCCAGCAGCCAAGCAGGGGACGAGCAGTACTTC CASSQAGDEQYF
TRBJ1-1 - - TRBV4-2 TGTGCCAGCAGCCAAGGGTGGGGTACGGGGGCTAGCGCTGAAGCTTTCTTT CASSQGWGTGASAEAFF
TRBJ2-5 few TRBD2 TRBV27 TGTGCCAGCAGTTTAGCCCACGGGCTAGCGGGAGGGAAGGAGACCCAGTACTTC CASSLAHGLAGGKETQYF
TRBJ1-5 - - TRBV9 TGTGCCAGCAGCGTAGGTGGGGGGGATCAGCCCCAGCATTTT CASSVGGGDQPQHF
TRBJ1-1 - - TRBV7-2 TGTGCCAGCAGCCCGTCGGGGGGATGGGGAACTGAAGCTTTCTTT CASSPSGGWGTEAFF
TRBJ1-5 few - TRBV11-2 TGTGCCAGCAGCCCAGGGACTTTTAGCAATCAGCCCCAGCATTTT CASSPGTFSNQPQHF
TRBJ1-4 - TRBD1 TRBV7-6 TGTGCCAGCAAGGGACAGCGTAATGAAAAACTGTTTTTT CASKGQRNEKLFF
TRBJ2-7 - TRBD2 TRBV28 TGTGCCACCGGGACTAGCATACGGGAGCAGTACTTC CATGTSIREQYF
TRBJ1-1 - - TRBV6-1 TGTGCCAGCAGCGACAGACGCGGAGCTTTCTTT CASSDRRGAFF
TRBJ2-2 - - TRBV6-1 TGTGCCAGCAGCCCCTCCGGGAACACCGGGGAGCTGTTTTTT CASSPSGNTGELFF
TRBJ2-1 - - TRBV15 TGTGCCACCAGCAGAGATCATAGGTGGGCAGGTCTGAATGAGCAGTTCTTC CATSRDHRWAGLNEQFF
TRBJ2-7 - TRBD2 TRBV19 TGTGCCAGTAGTATAGCGGGAGGTGACGAGCAGTACTTC CASSIAGGDEQYF
TRBJ2-7 - - TRBV7-2 TGTGCCAGCTCTGTACTTCGGAACGAGCAGTACTTC CASSVLRNEQYF
TRBJ1-2 - - TRBV28 TGTGCCAGCATCCTTAGGGGGACGGTGACCTATGGCTACACCTTC CASILRGTVTYGYTF
TRBJ1-2 - - TRBV19 TGTGCCAGTATCCCTCCTGGGCAGCGGGGCTATGGCTACACCTTC CASIPPGQRGYGYTF
TRBJ2-7 - - TRBV6-1 TGTGCCAGCAGGACACAGGCCCACGAGCAGTACTTC CASRTQAHEQYF
TRBJ1-4 - TRBD1 TRBV7-9 TGTGCCAGCAGCACATACAGGGGGGGAACTAATGAAAAACTGTTTTTT CASSTYRGGTNEKLFF
TRBJ1-2 - - TRBV5-4 TGTGCCAGCAGCTTTCGGGGGGGAAAGGGCTACACCTTC CASSFRGGKGYTF
TRBJ2-5 - - TRBV19 TGTGCCAGTAGCCAGGGCGGGGATGAGACCCAGTACTTC CASSQGGDETQYF
TRBJ1-2 - - TRBV5-4 TGTGCCAGCAGCTTGGAGTTCAAAAACTATGGCTACACCTTC CASSLEFKNYGYTF
TRBJ1-1 - TRBD1 TRBV6-5 TGTGCCAGCAGCCAGCCGACAGGGGGGAACACTGAAGCTTTCTTT CASSQPTGGNTEAFF
TRBJ1-6 - - TRBV13 TGTGCCAGCAGCCTAGGTACGGGGCGTTCACCCCTCCACTTT CASSLGTGRSPLHF
TRBJ1-4 - TRBD1 TRBV15 TGTGCCACCAGCACCCGGACAGGGGAAAATGAAAAACTGTTTTTT CATSTRTGENEKLFF
TRBJ2-7 - - TRBV14 TGTGCCAGCAGCCAAGTCGCCTACTCCTACGAGCAGTACTTC CASSQVAYSYEQYF
TRBJ1-5 - - TRBV19 TGTGCCAGTAGTCCCACCTGGGGTCAGCCCCAGCATTTT CASSPTWGQPQHF
TRBJ2-7 - TRBD2 TRBV28 TGTGCCAGCAGCCCCGGGCCGGGAGGGCCATACGAGCAGTACTTC CASSPGPGGPYEQYF
TRBJ1-1 - TRBD1 TRBV19 TGTGCCAGTAGTGTGACCGGGACAGGGGACGCTTTCTTT CASSVTGTGDAFF
TRBJ2-3 - - TRBV6-4 TGTGCCAGCAGTGACTCTGGCGGGGGCGGCACAGATACGCAGTATTTT CASSDSGGGGTDTQYF
TRBJ2-5 - - TRBV2 TGTGCCAGCATCCCGACGGGGGTAGGAGAGACCCAGTACTTC CASIPTGVGETQYF
TRBJ2-7 - - TRBV7-9 TGTGCCAGCAGCCCGGTGTGGGACGCCTACGAGCAGTACTTC CASSPVWDAYEQYF
TRBJ2-7 - - TRBV5-4 TGTGCCAGCAGCTCGGGGGAGTACGAGCAGTACTTC CASSSGEYEQYF
TRBJ2-1 - - TRBV5-8 TGTGCCAGCAGCTTGGGACTCGGCGGGAATGAGCAGTTCTTC CASSLGLGGNEQFF
TRBJ2-5 - - TRBV13 TGTGCCAGCAGCTCCCGGGGACACCTGGGCGAGACCCAGTACTTC CASSSRGHLGETQYF
TRBJ2-2 - - TRBV30 TGTGCCTGCCGACAGGAAACCGGGGAGCTGTTTTTT CACRQETGELFF
TRBJ1-1 - - TRBV28 TGTGCCAGCAGCCCCTTTAGATTGAACACTGAAGCTTTCTTT CASSPFRLNTEAFF
TRBJ2-7 - TRBD1 TRBV11-2 TGTGCCAGCAGCCGGGGACAGGGGTGGGAGCAGTACTTC CASSRGQGWEQYF
TRBJ1-1 - - TRBV28 TGTGCCAGCAGTTTCCCTTCTAATGAAGCTTTCTTT CASSFPSNEAFF
TRBJ1-1 - - TRBV19 TGTGCCAGTAGTGCCCCCGGTGGCGGGATGAACACTGAAGCTTTCTTT CASSAPGGGMNTEAFF
TRBJ2-2 - - TRBV19 TGTGCCAGTAGCCACAGCGGGCCCCCCGGGGAGCTGTTTTTT CASSHSGPPGELFF
TRBJ2-3 few TRBD2 TRBV30 TGTGCCTGGAGGGCTAGCGGGAGGGGCACAGATACGCAGTATTTT CAWRASGRGTDTQYF
TRBJ2-7 - - TRBV4-1 TGCGCCAGCAGCCAAGATTTTGCTAGTACCTACGAGCAGTACTTC CASSQDFASTYEQYF
TRBJ2-3 - - TRBV4-1 TGCGCCAGCAGCCAATTTGCCCCCTTCAGCACAGATACGCAGTATTTT CASSQFAPFSTDTQYF
TRBJ1-1 once TRBD1 TRBV7-8 TGTGCCAGCAGCTCGCCAGGGGGGAGGGGGGGGAACACTGAAGCTTTCTTT CASSSPGGRGGNTEAFF
TRBJ2-7 - - TRBV6-5 TGTGCCAGCAGTCGAACCTTAACAGGTCACGAGCAGTACTTC CASSRTLTGHEQYF
TRBJ2-1 - - TRBV10-1 TGCGCCAGCAGTGGACCGGGTGGCTCCTACAATGAGCAGTTCTTC CASSGPGGSYNEQFF
TRBJ1-2 once - TRBV30 TGTGCCTCATCCCGGGACCGAAACTATGGCTACACCTTC CASSRDRNYGYTF
TRBJ1-2 - TRBD1 TRBV7-9 TGTGCCAGCAGCTTAACAGGGACAGGGGTATATGGCTACACCTTC CASSLTGTGVYGYTF
TRBJ2-2 - TRBD2 TRBV5-4 TGTGCCAGCAGCTACCCCGGGACTAGCGGCTACACCGGGGAGCTGTTTTTT CASSYPGTSGYTGELFF
TRBJ2-3 - TRBD2 TRBV7-3 TGTGCCAGCAGCCCTAGCGGGTCAGGAGGGGGAGATACGCAGTATTTT CASSPSGSGGGDTQYF
TRBJ1-5 - TRBD1 TRBV30 TGTGCCTGGGCCCCAGGACAGGGGGGGGAGCCCCAGCATTTT CAWAPGQGGEPQHF
TRBJ1-1 - - TRBV9 TGTGCCAGCAGCGGCTCACAGGAAGGGGCCACTGAAGCTTTCTTT CASSGSQEGATEAFF
TRBJ1-3 few TRBD1 TRBV14 TGTGCCAGCAGTCTCAGGGGGACAGGGCCTCCCCTCTCTGGAAACACCATATATTTT CASSLRGTGPPLSGNTIYF
TRBJ2-7 once - TRBV27 TGTGCCAGCAGTTTTGGCTACGAGCAGTACTTC CASSFGYEQYF